The entry below gives a single TCR beta chain sequence along with its context. Its antigen is not known. The same CDR3 is also encoded by other DNA sequences in this sample. The J segment lost 0 bases and the V segment lost 3 bases, leaving 2 bases of the junction unmatched. This CDR3 has 15 amino acids. Looked up from germline, CDR1 is SEHNR and CDR2 is FQNEAQ (reference sequence). An approximately 200 ng quantity of DNA, 30,000 to 35,000 T cell genomes, went into the sorted-subset replicate PCRs. The method was immunoSEQ multiplex PCR; TCRdb's version includes in-frame clones alone and lacks a portion of them. The table shows millions of clones, with approximately 93% occurring only once. These data belong to a study of shared clonotypes between healthy human individuals. About the research overall: The donor group consisted of two women and three men, aged 18 to 49. Study-level results: In this cohort, only blood was sampled, and tissue repertoires likely differ. Against clonotypes common to all four donors, non-shared ones had lower generation probabilities.

Sequencing was done on a sample of naive CD4+ T cells from PBMCs. Noted subset: CD45RA+ positively selected. J is TRBJ2-3 and V is TRBV7-9; 8 nucleotides align to TRBD2. This TCR came from a man aged 18 to 29 in good health. Some clones in this sample may be carry-over from other donors' samples. The CDR3 sequence is CASSLAGGSTDTQYF. DNA for the CDR3: TGTGCCAGCAGCTTGGCGGGAGGAAGCACAGATACGCAGTATTTT. Full variable domain (missing parts from reference TRBV7-9 and TRBJ2-3): DTGVSQNPRHKITKRGQNVTFRCDPISEHNRLYWYRQTLGQGPEFLTYFQNEAQLEKSRLLSDRFSAERPKGSFSTLEIQRTEQGDSAMYLCASSLAGGSTDTQYFGPGTRLTVL.